The 21 T cell receptor beta chains below all came from one sample that was sequenced in a study of technical replicates of blood from a few donors. The assay was immunoSEQ multiplex PCR, and TCRdb's table has in-frame clones only and misses some. The data hold tens of thousands of clones, with around 95% observed a single time. The specimen was T cells isolated from PBMCs. Receptor source: a human donor in good health.

This clone was seen just once. The rearrangement links TRBV11-2 to TRBJ2-1, with 9 bases fitting TRBD2. V was pared by 5 bases and J by 6 bases, with 17 bases of the junction left unmatched. CDR3 length equals 18 residues. Germline lookup yields CDR1 SGHAT and CDR2 FQNNGV. The CDR3 region has the DNA TGTGCCAGCAGCCCAATAATGCTAGCGGGATATAGGGGCAATGAGCAGTTCTTC. Protein sequence: CASSPIMLAGYRGNEQFF.

In this sample, this clone turned up once. J is TRBJ1-3 and V is TRBV6-1, with TRBD1 identical over 7 bases. The CDR3 consists of 16 residues. The germline V gene has CDR1 MNHNS and CDR2 SASEGT. J was trimmed by 0 bases and V by 4 bases; bases with no gene match: 6. The CDR3 DNA reads as TGTGCCAGCAGTGTAGAAAGGGGGCCCTCTGGAAACACCATATATTTT. Translated: CASSVERGPSGNTIYF.

The V gene is TRBV14, the J gene TRBJ2-3, with TRBD2 matching over 11 bases. The CDR3 length is 15 residues. In germline, CDR1 is SGHDN, CDR2 FVKESK. V shed 4 bases and J 2 bases; nucleotides not matched to a gene: 2. The CDR3 region is CASSRTSGYTDTQYF. The CDR3 nucleotides are TGTGCCAGCAGCCGGACTAGCGGGTACACAGATACGCAGTATTTT.

The rearrangement joins TRBV28 to TRBJ2-1; the D is unclear. The V end lost 7 bases, the J end lost 7 bases, and 20 bases lay between the germline ends. The CDR3 has 15 amino acids. The germline V gene encodes CDR1 MDHEN and CDR2 SYDVKM. The CDR3 DNA follows: TGTGCCAGCACCCTCCCCCTGTCAGACACGAATGAGCAGTTCTTC. Protein product: CASTLPLSDTNEQFF.

The gene calls are TRBV7-9 and TRBJ2-5; D gene ambiguous. The CDR3 extends over 13 amino acids. Trimming took off 4 bases at V and 2 bases at J, with 8 bases between the two ends. CDR1 and CDR2 from the germline V gene are SEHNR and FQNEAQ (reference sequence). CDR3 nucleotide sequence: TGTGCCAGCAGCTCCGACTGGCAAGAGACCCAGTACTTC. This encodes CASSSDWQETQYF.

The chain links TRBV2 to TRBJ2-2; perhaps TRBD1 as D (6 bases). V lost 5 bases and J 3 bases, leaving 19 bases between the germline ends. Germline assignment: CDR1 SNHLY and CDR2 FYNNEI. The CDR3 is 17 residues long. CDR3 coding DNA: TGTGCCAGCAGTACCATCCAGGGGCAGGGTGACACCGGGGAGCTGTTTTTT. This codes for CASSTIQGQGDTGELFF.

V usage is TRBV5-1 and J usage is TRBJ1-5; D remains ambiguous. CDR3 size: 11 residues. In germline, CDR1 is SGHRS, CDR2 YFSETQ. Trimming left V 2 bases short and J 11 bases short, with 8 bases between. This CDR3 reads CASSFVQAQHF. CDR3 nucleotide sequence: TGCGCCAGCAGCTTCGTGCAGGCCCAGCATTTT.

This clone was detected only once. This sequence joins TRBV5-4 and TRBJ2-1, with D possibly being TRBD2 (6 bases). V was shortened by 2 bases and J by 4 bases, with 13 bases between the two germline ends. The CDR3 spans 15 residues. Germline V lookup: CDR1 SGHNT, CDR2 YYREEE (reference sequence). CDR3 nucleotides: TGTGCCAGCAGCTTTAGCGGAACGATATACAATGAGCAGTTCTTC. It yields the protein CASSFSGTIYNEQFF.

The rearrangement joins TRBV4-1 to TRBJ2-5; 13 bases are shared with TRBD2. V shed 1 base and J 5 bases; nucleotides not matched to a gene: 1. Looked up from germline, CDR1 is MGHRA and CDR2 is YSYEKL. The length of the CDR3 is 15 residues. CDR3 bases: TGCGCCAGCAGCCAAGTGACTAGCGGGGGGGAGACCCAGTACTTC. It yields the protein CASSQVTSGGETQYF.

This clone was counted once. The chain uses TRBV5-1 and TRBJ1-4; D is unclear. This CDR3 comprises 13 residues. The germline gives CDR1 SGHRS, CDR2 YFSETQ. V lost 4 bases and J 1 base, leaving 5 bases between the germline ends. The DNA of the CDR3 is TGCGCCAGCAGCGCGGGAACTAATGAAAAACTGTTTTTT. Protein product: CASSAGTNEKLFF. Filled out from reference TRBV5-1 and TRBJ1-4, the complete variable domain reads KAGVTQTPRYLIKTRGQQVTLSCSPISGHRSVSWYQQTPGQGLQFLFEYFSETQRNKGNFPGRFSGRQFSNSRSEMNVSTLELGDSALYLCASSAGTNEKLFFGSGTQLSVL.

The chain links TRBV27 to TRBJ1-1; TRBD1 is a possible D gene (5 bases). Trimming removed 3 bases from V and 4 bases from J, with 12 bases in between. Germline V gives CDR1 MNHEY, CDR2 SMNVEV (reference sequence). This CDR3 spans 14 amino acids. The CDR3 nucleotides read TGTGCCAGCAGTTTCGTGGCAGGGCCCACTGAAGCTTTCTTT. The encoded protein is CASSFVAGPTEAFF.

The chain couples TRBV5-1 to TRBJ2-3; TRBD1 matches at 10 bases. The trim removed 4 bases at V and 5 bases at J, leaving 7 bases unmatched. The germline V gene has CDR1 SGHRS and CDR2 YFSETQ. The CDR3 sequence is 15 residues long. Written as DNA, the CDR3 is TGCGCCAGCAGCGGAAAGACAGGGGGCTTAGATACGCAGTATTTT. This gives the protein CASSGKTGGLDTQYF.

V and J are TRBV18 and TRBJ2-1; D is undetermined. The germline V and J ends were trimmed by 6 bases and 5 bases, with 14 bases remaining between them. This CDR3 region has 14 residues. The germline V gene has CDR1 KGHSH and CDR2 LQKENI. The CDR3 is CASSGQNNHNEQFF. CDR3 sequence (DNA): TGTGCCAGCTCGGGCCAAAATAACCACAATGAGCAGTTCTTC.

The J gene is TRBJ2-3, the V gene TRBV7-3; no reliable D call. CDR1 is SGHTA and CDR2 is FQGTGA in the germline V gene. The CDR3 totals 16 residues. V was cut by 1 base and J by 2 bases, with 13 bases left in between. DNA of the CDR3: TGTGCCAGCAGCTTAAATTCGTACTTTTCCACAGATACGCAGTATTTT. Translation gives CASSLNSYFSTDTQYF.

This clone came up once. The chain couples TRBV4-1 to TRBJ2-7, with D possibly matching TRBD2 (6 bases). V lost 4 bases to trimming and J lost 0 bases, with 10 bases between them. This CDR3 comprises 14 residues. Germline V gene lookup returns CDR1 MGHRA and CDR2 YSYEKL. The CDR3 bases are TGCGCCAGCAGCCCCGGGGACTTCTCCTACGAGCAGTACTTC. Its protein product is CASSPGDFSYEQYF.

The chain is built from TRBV5-1 and TRBJ2-3, with 8 positions matching TRBD2. Per the germline V gene, CDR1 is SGHRS and CDR2 is YFSETQ. The CDR3 contains 16 residues. With V trimmed by 4 bases and J by 2 bases, 9 bases remained unmatched. The CDR3 DNA is TGCGCCAGCAGCACGGGGGGGAGAACCGACACAGATACGCAGTATTTT. Protein product: CASSTGGRTDTDTQYF.

The rearrangement joins TRBV5-4 to TRBJ2-1; D is unresolved. The CDR3 contains 13 residues. CDR1 is SGHNT, CDR2 YYREEE, per germline (reference sequence). V lost 4 bases to trimming and J lost 2 bases, with 7 bases between them. CDR3 loop: CASSPRAYNEQFF. The CDR3 bases are TGTGCCAGCAGCCCGCGTGCCTACAATGAGCAGTTCTTC. The complete variable domain, with remaining parts taken from reference TRBV5-4 and TRBJ2-1, reads ETGVTQSPTHLIKTRGQQVTLRCSSQSGHNTVSWYQQALGQGPQFIFQYYREEENGRGNFPPRFSGLQFPNYSSELNVNALELDDSALYLCASSPRAYNEQFFGPGTRLTVL.

The V and J genes are TRBV7-9 and TRBJ1-1, with 10 positions matching TRBD1. The CDR3 loop spans 16 amino acids. V shed 5 bases and J 3 bases; nucleotides not matched to a gene: 9. Germline CDR1 and CDR2: SEHNR and FQNEAQ (reference sequence). The CDR3 spells CASSPLTGGMDTEAFF. CDR3 nucleotide sequence: TGTGCCAGCAGCCCACTGACAGGGGGCATGGACACTGAAGCTTTCTTT. Variable domain in full (rest from reference TRBV7-9 and TRBJ1-1): DTGVSQNPRHKITKRGQNVTFRCDPISEHNRLYWYRQTLGQGPEFLTYFQNEAQLEKSRLLSDRFSAERPKGSFSTLEIQRTEQGDSAMYLCASSPLTGGMDTEAFFGQGTRLTVV.

This rearrangement joins TRBV7-9 to TRBJ2-5, with 10 bases matching TRBD1. From germline, CDR1 is SEHNR and CDR2 FQNEAQ (reference sequence). The length of the CDR3 is 18 residues. The V and J ends lost 4 bases and 5 bases, in that order; junction bases with no gene match: 16. This chain's CDR3 is CASSWGPLDRGNRETQYF. The CDR3 DNA sequence: TGTGCCAGCAGCTGGGGGCCCCTGGACAGGGGGAATAGGGAGACCCAGTACTTC.

The chain has TRBV6-1 and TRBJ1-1; TRBD1 is a possible D gene (5 bases). The CDR3 contains 14 residues. Germline lookup yields CDR1 MNHNS and CDR2 SASEGT. V was trimmed by 6 bases and J by 11 bases, leaving 22 bases between them. The CDR3 sequence is CASRAGTPLAWAFF. Here the CDR3 DNA reads TGTGCCAGCAGGGCAGGGACTCCTCTAGCATGGGCTTTCTTT.

This clone is a singleton in its sample. J is TRBJ2-5 and V is TRBV10-1; D gene ambiguous. Germline V CDR1 and CDR2: WNHNN, SYGVQD (reference sequence). The CDR3 sequence is 14 residues long. Between the trimmed V and J ends, which lost 0 bases and 7 bases, there was a span of 12 bases. The CDR3 DNA follows: TGCGCCAGCAGTGAGTCGTCGCGTTGGGCGACCCAGTACTTC. It is translated as CASSESSRWATQYF.